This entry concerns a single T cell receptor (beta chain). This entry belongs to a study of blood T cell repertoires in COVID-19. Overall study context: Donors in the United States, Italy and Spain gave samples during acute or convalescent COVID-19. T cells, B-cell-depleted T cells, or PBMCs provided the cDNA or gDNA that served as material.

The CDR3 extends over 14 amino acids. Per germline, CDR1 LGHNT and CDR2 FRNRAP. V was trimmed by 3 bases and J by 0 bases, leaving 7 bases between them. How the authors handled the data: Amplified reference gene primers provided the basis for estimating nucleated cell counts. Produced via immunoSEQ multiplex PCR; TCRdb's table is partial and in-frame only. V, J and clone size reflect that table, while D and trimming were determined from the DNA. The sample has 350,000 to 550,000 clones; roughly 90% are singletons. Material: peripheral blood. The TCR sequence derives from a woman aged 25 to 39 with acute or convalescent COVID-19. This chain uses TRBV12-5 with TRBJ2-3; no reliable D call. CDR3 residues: CASGFAASTDTQYF. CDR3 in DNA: TGTGCTAGTGGTTTCGCGGCTAGCACAGATACGCAGTATTTT. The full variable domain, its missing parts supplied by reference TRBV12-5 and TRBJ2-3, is DARVTQTPRHKVTEMGQEVTMRCQPILGHNTVFWYRQTMMQGLELLAYFRNRAPLDDSGMPKDRFSAEMPDATLATLKIQPSEPRDSAVYFCASGFAASTDTQYFGPGTRLTVL.